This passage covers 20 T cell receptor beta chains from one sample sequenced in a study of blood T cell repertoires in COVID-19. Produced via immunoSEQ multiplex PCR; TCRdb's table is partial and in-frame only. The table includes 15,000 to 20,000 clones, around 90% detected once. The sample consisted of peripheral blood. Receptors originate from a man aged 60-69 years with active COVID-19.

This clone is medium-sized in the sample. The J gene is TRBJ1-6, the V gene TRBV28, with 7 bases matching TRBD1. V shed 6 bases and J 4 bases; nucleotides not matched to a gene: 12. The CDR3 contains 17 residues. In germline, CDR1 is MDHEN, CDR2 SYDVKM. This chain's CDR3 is CASRELSDRNYNSPLHF. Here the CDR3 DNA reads TGTGCCAGCAGAGAACTCTCGGACAGGAATTATAATTCACCCCTCCACTTT.

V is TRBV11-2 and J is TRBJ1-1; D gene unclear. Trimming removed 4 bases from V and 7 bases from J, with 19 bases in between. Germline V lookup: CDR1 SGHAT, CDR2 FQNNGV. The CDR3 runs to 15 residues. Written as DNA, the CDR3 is TGTGCCAGCAGCTCCCCATTGGGGAGGCGGGGTGAAGCTTTCTTT. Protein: CASSSPLGRRGEAFF.

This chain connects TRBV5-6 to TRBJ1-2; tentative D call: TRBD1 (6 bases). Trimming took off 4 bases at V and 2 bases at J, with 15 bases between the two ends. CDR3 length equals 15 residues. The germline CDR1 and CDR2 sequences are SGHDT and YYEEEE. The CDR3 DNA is TGTGCCAGCAGCAGTACAGGGTATCGAAACTATGGCTACACCTTC. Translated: CASSSTGYRNYGYTF.

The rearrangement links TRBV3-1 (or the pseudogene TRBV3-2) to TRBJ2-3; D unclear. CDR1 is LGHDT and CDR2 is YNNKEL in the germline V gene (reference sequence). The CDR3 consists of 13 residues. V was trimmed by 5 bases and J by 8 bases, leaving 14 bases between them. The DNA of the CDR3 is TGTGCCAGCAGCACTATGGATCGCGGTACGCAGTATTTT. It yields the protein CASSTMDRGTQYF.

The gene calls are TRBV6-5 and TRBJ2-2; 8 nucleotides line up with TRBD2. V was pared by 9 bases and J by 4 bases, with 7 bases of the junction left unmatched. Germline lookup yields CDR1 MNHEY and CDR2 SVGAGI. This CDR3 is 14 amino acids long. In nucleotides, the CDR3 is TGTGCCAGTCTTATAGCGGGGAGCACCGGGGAGCTGTTTTTT. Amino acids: CASLIAGSTGELFF.

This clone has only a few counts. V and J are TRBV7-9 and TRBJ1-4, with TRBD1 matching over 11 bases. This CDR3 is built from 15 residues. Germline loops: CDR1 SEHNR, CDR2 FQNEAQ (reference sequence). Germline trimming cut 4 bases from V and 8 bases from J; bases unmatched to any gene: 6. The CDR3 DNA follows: TGTGCCAGCAGCTCGGGGACAGGGGGAGGCGAAAAACTGTTTTTT. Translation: CASSSGTGGGEKLFF.

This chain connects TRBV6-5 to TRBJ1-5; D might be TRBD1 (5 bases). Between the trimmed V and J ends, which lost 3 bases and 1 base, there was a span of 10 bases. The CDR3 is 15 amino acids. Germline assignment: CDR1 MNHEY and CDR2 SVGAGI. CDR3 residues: CASSYSRASNQPQHF. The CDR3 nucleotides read TGTGCCAGCAGTTATTCCAGGGCGAGCAATCAGCCCCAGCATTTT.

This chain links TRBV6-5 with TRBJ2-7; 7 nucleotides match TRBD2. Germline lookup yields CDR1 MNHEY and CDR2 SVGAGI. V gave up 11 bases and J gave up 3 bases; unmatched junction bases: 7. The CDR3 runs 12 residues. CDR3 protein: CAGGEGIYEQYF. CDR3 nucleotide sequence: TGTGCCGGGGGGGAGGGGATCTACGAGCAGTACTTC.

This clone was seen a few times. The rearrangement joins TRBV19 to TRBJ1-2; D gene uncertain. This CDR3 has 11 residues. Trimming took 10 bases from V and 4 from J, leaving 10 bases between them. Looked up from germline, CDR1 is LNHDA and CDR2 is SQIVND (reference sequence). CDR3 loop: CAINTFYGYTF. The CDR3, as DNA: TGTGCCATTAACACGTTCTATGGCTACACCTTC.

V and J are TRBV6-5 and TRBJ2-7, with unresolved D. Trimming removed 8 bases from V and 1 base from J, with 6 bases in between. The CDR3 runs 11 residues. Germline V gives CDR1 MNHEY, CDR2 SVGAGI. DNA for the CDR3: TGTGCCAGCGGCAGTTCCTACGAGCAGTACTTC. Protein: CASGSSYEQYF.

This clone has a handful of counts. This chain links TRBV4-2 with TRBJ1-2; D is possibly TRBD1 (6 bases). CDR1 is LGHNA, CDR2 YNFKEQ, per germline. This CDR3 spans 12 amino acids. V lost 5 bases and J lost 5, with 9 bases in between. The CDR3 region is CASSIGQYGYTF. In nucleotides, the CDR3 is TGTGCCAGCAGCATTGGACAGTATGGCTACACCTTC.

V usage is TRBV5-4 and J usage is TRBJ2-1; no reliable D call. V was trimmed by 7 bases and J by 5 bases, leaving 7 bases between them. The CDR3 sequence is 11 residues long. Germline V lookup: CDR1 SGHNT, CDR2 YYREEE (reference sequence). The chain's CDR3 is CASQKNNEQFF. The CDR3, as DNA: TGTGCCAGCCAGAAAAACAATGAGCAGTTCTTC.

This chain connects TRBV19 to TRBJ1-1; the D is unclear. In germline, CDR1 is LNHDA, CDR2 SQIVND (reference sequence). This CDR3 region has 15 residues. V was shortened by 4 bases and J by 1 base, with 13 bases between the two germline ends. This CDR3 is CASSREGYSNTEAFF. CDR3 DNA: TGTGCCAGTAGTAGGGAGGGCTACTCGAACACTGAAGCTTTCTTT. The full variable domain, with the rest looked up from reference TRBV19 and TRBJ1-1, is DGGITQSPKYLFRKEGQNVTLSCEQNLNHDAMYWYRQDPGQGLRLIYYSQIVNDFQKGDIAEGYSVSREKKESFPLTVTSAQKNPTAFYLCASSREGYSNTEAFFGQGTRLTVV.

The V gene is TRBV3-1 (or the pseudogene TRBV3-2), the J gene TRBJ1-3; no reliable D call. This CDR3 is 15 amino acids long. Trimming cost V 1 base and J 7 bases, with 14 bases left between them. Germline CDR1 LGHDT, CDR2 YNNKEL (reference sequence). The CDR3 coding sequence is TGTGCCAGCAGCCAAGCAACGACAAGCGGGAACACCATATATTTT. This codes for CASSQATTSGNTIYF.

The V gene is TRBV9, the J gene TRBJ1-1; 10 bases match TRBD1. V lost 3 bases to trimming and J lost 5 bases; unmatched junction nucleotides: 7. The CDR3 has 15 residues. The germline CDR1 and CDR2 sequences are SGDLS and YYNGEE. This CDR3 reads CASSAPGQGRTEAFF. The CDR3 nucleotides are TGTGCCAGCAGCGCCCCGGGACAGGGGAGGACTGAAGCTTTCTTT. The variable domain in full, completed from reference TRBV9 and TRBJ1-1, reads DSGVTQTPKHLITATGQRVTLRCSPRSGDLSVYWYQQSLDQGLQFLIQYYNGEERAKGNILERFSAQQFPDLHSELNLSSLELGDSALYFCASSAPGQGRTEAFFGQGTRLTVV.

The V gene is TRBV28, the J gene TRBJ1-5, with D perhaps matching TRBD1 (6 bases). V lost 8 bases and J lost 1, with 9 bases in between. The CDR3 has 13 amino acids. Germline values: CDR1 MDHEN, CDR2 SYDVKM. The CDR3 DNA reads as TGTGCCAGCGGGACATGGAGCAATCAGCCCCAGCATTTT. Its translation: CASGTWSNQPQHF.

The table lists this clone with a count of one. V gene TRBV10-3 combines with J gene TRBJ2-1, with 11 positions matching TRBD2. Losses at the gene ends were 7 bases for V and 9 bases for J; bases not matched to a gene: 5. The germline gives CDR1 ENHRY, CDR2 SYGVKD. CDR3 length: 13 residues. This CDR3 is CAIMGTSGSEQFF. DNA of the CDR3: TGTGCCATCATGGGGACTAGCGGTTCTGAGCAGTTCTTC.

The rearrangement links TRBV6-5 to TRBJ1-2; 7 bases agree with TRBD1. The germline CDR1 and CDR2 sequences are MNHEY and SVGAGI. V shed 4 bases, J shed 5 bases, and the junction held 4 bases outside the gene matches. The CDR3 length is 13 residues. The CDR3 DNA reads TGTGCCAGCAGTTCAGGGGGGAGGTATGGCTACACCTTC. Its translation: CASSSGGRYGYTF.

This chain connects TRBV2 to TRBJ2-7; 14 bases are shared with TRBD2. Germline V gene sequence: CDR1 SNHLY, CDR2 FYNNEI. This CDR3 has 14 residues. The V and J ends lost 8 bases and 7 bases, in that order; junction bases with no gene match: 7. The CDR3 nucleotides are TGTGCCAGCCGTAGGACTAGCGGGGGGCTTGAGCAGTACTTC. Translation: CASRRTSGGLEQYF.

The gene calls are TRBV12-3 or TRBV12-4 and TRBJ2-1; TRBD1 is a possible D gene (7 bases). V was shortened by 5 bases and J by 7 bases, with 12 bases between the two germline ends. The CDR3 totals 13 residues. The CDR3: CASSPTGRNEQFF. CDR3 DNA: TGTGCCAGCAGTCCGACAGGGAGGAATGAGCAGTTCTTC.